The entry below gives a single T cell receptor beta chain sequence along with its context. The target antigen is unknown. This CDR3 has 12 residues. The germline V gene has CDR1 SGHRS and CDR2 YFSETQ. V was pared by 6 bases and J by 0 bases, with 6 bases between. The study sampled nominally healthy donors, though unrecorded immune exposures were likely. The source of the sample is a study of cytomegalovirus exposure and HLA in healthy donors. Overall study findings and caveats: Trimming of TCR beta V- and J-genes showed a link, identified in a later analysis, to a missense DCLRE1C variant. Productive status was seen about 87% or about 30% of the time for most TCR beta V segments in an earlier analysis. The study had only CMV serostatus as immune exposure information.

Vbeta (60) and Jbeta (13) primers were used in the PCR. Generated by immunoSEQ multiplex PCR, the TCRdb table keeps only in-frame clones and is missing some. The sample lists some 120,000 clones, around 74% seen once, with almost 6% in the top ten. Sequencing input: PBMCs. This clonotype was sampled from a woman aged 50 to 60 in good health and CMV-seropositive. The chain has TRBV5-1 and TRBJ2-5; D remains unclear. The CDR3 DNA reads TGCGCCAGCAACTACAACCAAGAGACCCAGTACTTC. This codes for CASNYNQETQYF.